Following are 29 T cell receptor beta chains from one sample sequenced in a study of T cells in Graves' hyperthyroidism and ophthalmopathy. TCR beta CDR3 sequences were amplified from RNA transcripts. The HTBI primer set was used in a first-round RT-PCR of the TCR CDR3. TCRdb fed the multiplex PCR reads into MiXCR, producing one record per CDR3 protein. Of 400,000 or so distinct CDR3 sequences in the sample, more than 12% were seen once. Sequencing used blood. These receptors were collected from a woman in her twenties or thirties with Graves' ophthalmopathy.

This clonotype was picked up many times. The genes are TRBV7-3 and TRBJ2-1, with D perhaps TRBD2 (6 bases). Germline V gene data show CDR1 as SGHTA and CDR2 as FQGTGA. V dropped 1 base and J dropped 10 bases, with 11 bases sitting between them. The CDR3 has 13 amino acids. The CDR3 DNA is TGTGCCAGCAGCTTAAGTGTCCTAGCGGAGCAGTTCTTC. The encoded protein is CASSLSVLAEQFF.

This clonotype was seen a handful of times. The chain recombines TRBV6-5 with TRBJ2-1; no definite D call. The CDR3 has 14 amino acids. V was trimmed by 4 bases and J by 12 bases, leaving 19 bases between them. CDR1 and CDR2 (germline): MNHEY, SVGAGI. CDR3 sequence: CASSWDADDKGQFF. The CDR3 DNA is TGTGCCAGCAGTTGGGATGCAGATGACAAGGGGCAGTTCTTC.

In its sample, this clonotype was seen many times. The chain combines TRBV13 with TRBJ1-2; D is perhaps TRBD1 (6 bases). V lost 0 bases, J lost 10 bases, and 12 bases lay in between. Germline lookup yields CDR1 PRHDT and CDR2 FYEKMQ (reference sequence). The CDR3 has 13 residues. The CDR3 region has the DNA TGTGCCAGCAGCTTAGGCAGGGGCTCTGACTACACCTTC. Encoded protein: CASSLGRGSDYTF. Combining the CDR3 with reference TRBV13 and TRBJ1-2 gives the whole variable domain AAGVIQSPRHLIKEKRETATLKCYPIPRHDTVYWYQQGPGQDPQFLISFYEKMQSDKGSIPDRFSAQQFSDYHSELNMSSLELGDSALYFCASSLGRGSDYTFGSGTRLTVV.

Turning to this clonotype: With a much larger clone just one base away, this may be a read error. The CDR3 coding sequence is TGTGCCAGCAGCTTGAGCTTTAAAGACACAGATACGCAGTATTTT. The encoded protein is CASSLSFKDTDTQYF. The chain couples TRBV7-2 to TRBJ2-3; D not resolved. The germline V gene encodes CDR1 SGHTA and CDR2 FQGNSA. V was cut by 3 bases and J by 2 bases, with 12 bases left in between. The CDR3 length is 15 residues.

This clonotype was picked up many times. The chain recombines TRBV24-1 with TRBJ1-1; no clear D. The length of the CDR3 is 13 residues. The V gene lost 4 bases and the J gene lost 6 bases, with 11 bases spanning the gap. Germline assignment: CDR1 KGHDR and CDR2 SFDVKD. The CDR3, as DNA: TGTGCCACCAGTGACGGAGCGTGGGCTGAAGCTTTCTTT. It translates to CATSDGAWAEAFF.

This clonotype was picked up many times. The V and J genes are TRBV16 and TRBJ1-1; no clear D. The CDR3 runs to 15 residues. Germline CDR1 is KGHSY and CDR2 is FQNENV. V lost 3 bases and J 4 bases, leaving 15 bases between the germline ends. DNA of the CDR3: TGTGCCAGCAGCCATATTTTAGACTCTGCCACTGAAGCTTTCTTT. Residues: CASSHILDSATEAFF.

This clonotype occurred a few times. The chain recombines TRBV6-5 with TRBJ2-5; no firm D call. Germline CDR1 is MNHEY and CDR2 is SVGAGI. V dropped 1 base and J dropped 4 bases, with 1 base sitting between them. The CDR3 covers 11 residues. Written as DNA, the CDR3 is TGTGCCAGCAGTTACTTAGAGACCCAGTACTTC. This translates into CASSYLETQYF.

The table lists this clonotype with many counts. V gene TRBV10-2 combines with J gene TRBJ1-6, with 8 nucleotides matching TRBD1. The CDR3 has 15 amino acids. With 6 bases clipped from V and 5 bases from J, the junction kept 6 bases outside the gene matches. Germline CDR1 and CDR2: WSHSY and SAAADI. The CDR3 loop reads CASRRQGQDNSPLHF. DNA for the CDR3: TGCGCCAGCAGAAGACAGGGGCAGGATAATTCACCCCTCCACTTT.

At least ten counts were recorded for this clonotype. CDR3 in DNA: TGTGCCAGCAGCTTAGTAGGGGACAGGGGGCCTGGAGCTTTCTTT. Translation gives CASSLVGDRGPGAFF. This sequence joins TRBV7-9 and TRBJ1-1; TRBD1 matches 12 bases. This CDR3 has 15 amino acids. Germline V CDR1 and CDR2: SEHNR, FQNEAQ (reference sequence). The J segment lost 10 bases and the V segment lost 1 base, leaving 7 bases of the junction unmatched.

About this clonotype: Being one base from a much bigger clone, this may be a read error. This chain joins TRBV12-3 or TRBV12-4 and TRBJ1-2; 9 bases map to TRBD1. The CDR3 contains 15 residues. Here the CDR3 reads CASRPNTGGFYGYAF. The CDR3 nucleotides read TGTGCCAGCAGACCTAACACAGGGGGCTTTTATGGCTACGCCTTC.

Concerning this clonotype: Since a much larger clone is just one base distant, this may be a read error. The J gene is TRBJ2-3, the V gene TRBV20-1, with D perhaps given as TRBD1 or TRBD2 (5 bases each). The CDR3 consists of 13 residues. Germline lookup yields CDR1 DFQATT and CDR2 SNEGSKA (reference sequence). V gave up 4 bases and J gave up 4 bases, with 12 bases separating them. CDR3 in DNA: TGCAGTGCTACGGGACGAGCGGCAGATACGCAGTATTTT. It encodes CSATGRAADTQYF.

The chain carries TRBV5-6 and TRBJ1-6; D remains ambiguous. Trimming pared 3 bases from V and 0 bases from J, leaving 16 bases between. Germline assignment: CDR1 SGHDT and CDR2 YYEEEE. The CDR3 has 18 residues. In DNA form, the CDR3 reads TGTGCCAGCAGCTCTAACAGAGGGCTCGCCTCCTATAATTCACCCCTCCACTTT. Translating gives CASSSNRGLASYNSPLHF.

This clonotype has ten or more counts. J is TRBJ2-7 and V is TRBV20-1; 9 bases are a match to TRBD1. V trimming: 6 bases; J trimming: 4 bases; junction bases outside the gene matches: 13. The CDR3 consists of 15 residues. Per the germline V gene, CDR1 is DFQATT and CDR2 is SNEGSKA (reference sequence). CDR3 residues: CSATSGQGLDYEQYF. The CDR3 DNA is TGCAGTGCAACCTCGGGACAGGGATTAGATTACGAGCAGTACTTC.

This clonotype has only a few counts. J is TRBJ1-2 and V is TRBV5-1; D possibly corresponds to TRBD1 (6 bases). V was cut by 4 bases and J by 8 bases, with 18 bases left in between. The CDR3 is made up of 14 amino acids. Germline V gives CDR1 SGHRS, CDR2 YFSETQ. The DNA of the CDR3 is TGCGCCAGCAGCCTGGGCGGAACAGGGAGCGGCTACACCTTC. It codes for CASSLGGTGSGYTF.

The V gene is TRBV6-1, the J gene TRBJ2-1; TRBD2 aligns across 15 bases. Germline V lookup: CDR1 MNHNS, CDR2 SASEGT. The trim removed 7 bases at V and 6 bases at J, leaving 13 bases unmatched. This CDR3 comprises 18 residues. The CDR3 sequence is CASNQKGLAGGPVNEQFF. In DNA form, the CDR3 reads TGTGCCAGCAATCAAAAAGGACTAGCGGGGGGGCCGGTCAATGAGCAGTTCTTC.

This clonotype was seen at least ten times. The chain joins TRBV28 to TRBJ2-7; 11 bases match TRBD1. The CDR3 has 18 residues. CDR1 is MDHEN and CDR2 is SYDVKM in the germline V gene. Trimming took 5 bases from V and 0 from J; bases not matched to a gene: 12. This CDR3 reads CASSVAGTGGRTSYEQYF. The CDR3 nucleotides are TGTGCCAGCAGTGTCGCCGGGACAGGGGGGCGGACCTCCTACGAGCAGTACTTC.

The rearrangement joins TRBV20-1 to TRBJ1-1; 7 nucleotides line up with TRBD1. The length of the CDR3 is 19 residues. Trimming took 4 bases from V and 1 from J; bases not matched to a gene: 21. Germline V lookup: CDR1 DFQATT, CDR2 SNEGSKA (reference sequence). CDR3 sequence (DNA): TGCAGTGCTACCCCACAGGGGCCCGGGGAGGGACCGGAGAACACTGAAGCTTTCTTT. Translated, it gives CSATPQGPGEGPENTEAFF.

The rearrangement joins TRBV5-1 to TRBJ1-3; D is ambiguous. CDR1 is SGHRS and CDR2 is YFSETQ in the germline V gene. V lost 0 bases, J lost 0 bases, and 10 bases lay in between. The CDR3 loop spans 16 amino acids. Written as DNA, the CDR3 is TGCGCCAGCAGCTTGGTCGGCGGAGACTCTGGAAACACCATATATTTT. Translating gives CASSLVGGDSGNTIYF. Full variable domain (missing parts from reference TRBV5-1 and TRBJ1-3): KAGVTQTPRYLIKTRGQQVTLSCSPISGHRSVSWYQQTPGQGLQFLFEYFSETQRNKGNFPGRFSGRQFSNSRSEMNVSTLELGDSALYLCASSLVGGDSGNTIYFGEGSWLTVV.

This clonotype was picked up many times. The genes are TRBV5-5 and TRBJ1-1; D perhaps matches TRBD1 (5 bases). Germline V gives CDR1 SGHKS, CDR2 YYEKEE (reference sequence). Trimming took 6 bases from V and 8 from J, leaving 20 bases between them. CDR3 length: 14 amino acids. This chain's CDR3 is CASNEDNRGGEAFF. The CDR3 DNA reads as TGTGCCAGCAATGAGGACAATCGCGGCGGCGAAGCTTTCTTT.

This clonotype was found a few times. The J gene is TRBJ2-7, the V gene TRBV4-2; 9 nucleotides align to TRBD1. Germline lookup yields CDR1 LGHNA and CDR2 YNFKEQ. Trimming at V came to 0 bases and at J to 1 base, leaving 7 bases not matched to a gene. This CDR3 contains 17 residues. For the CDR3, the DNA is TGTGCCAGCAGCCAAGATCCCACGGGACAGGGTTCCTACGAGCAGTACTTC. Amino acid sequence: CASSQDPTGQGSYEQYF.

This clonotype appeared many times. The chain joins TRBV7-3 to TRBJ2-5, with 8 nucleotides matching TRBD2. V shed 5 bases, J shed 4 bases, and the junction held 3 bases outside the gene matches. The CDR3 loop spans 13 amino acids. Germline V gene data show CDR1 as SGHTA and CDR2 as FQGTGA. The CDR3 region is CASSVSGAETQYF. The CDR3 DNA reads TGTGCCAGCAGCGTTAGCGGGGCAGAGACCCAGTACTTC. The full variable domain, in which reference TRBV7-3 and TRBJ2-5 provide the parts outside the CDR3, is GAGVSQTPSNKVTEKGKYVELRCDPISGHTALYWYRQSLGQGPEFLIYFQGTGAADDSGLPNDRFFAVRPEGSVSTLKIQRTERGDSAVYLCASSVSGAETQYFGPGTRLLVL.

This clonotype was counted many times. V is TRBV12-3 or TRBV12-4 and J is TRBJ2-1; the match to TRBD1 covers 8 bases. The ends lost 6 bases at V and 2 bases at J; junction bases unmatched: 15. This CDR3 has 18 residues. CDR3 sequence: CASSPQGQVLAAYNEQFF. CDR3 sequence (DNA): TGTGCCAGCAGCCCCCAGGGACAGGTATTGGCGGCCTACAATGAGCAGTTCTTC.

This clonotype was seen a handful of times. The chain carries TRBV7-6 and TRBJ2-3, with TRBD1 matching over 9 bases. Germline V gives CDR1 SGHVS, CDR2 FNYEAQ. Unmatched junction bases numbered 7, after V lost 4 bases and J lost 2 bases. The CDR3 is made up of 16 amino acids. CDR3 in DNA: TGTGCCAGCAGCTCACACAGGGGGCGGGACACAGATACGCAGTATTTT. It yields the protein CASSSHRGRDTDTQYF. Full variable domain (outside the CDR3, taken from reference TRBV7-6 and TRBJ2-3): GAGVSQSPRYKVTKRGQDVALRCDPISGHVSLYWYRQALGQGPEFLTYFNYEAQQDKSGLPNDRFSAERPEGSISTLTIQRTEQRDSAMYRCASSSHRGRDTDTQYFGPGTRLTVL.

The table lists this clonotype with many counts. This rearrangement joins TRBV5-4 to TRBJ2-1, with D maybe TRBD1 (6 bases). Germline CDR1 is SGHNT and CDR2 is YYREEE (reference sequence). This CDR3 contains 13 residues. V gave up 0 bases and J gave up 5 bases, with 6 bases separating them. The DNA of the CDR3 is TGTGCCAGCAGCTTGGACAGGGACAATGAGCAGTTCTTC. Amino acids: CASSLDRDNEQFF. The full variable domain, completed using reference TRBV5-4 and TRBJ2-1, is ETGVTQSPTHLIKTRGQQVTLRCSSQSGHNTVSWYQQALGQGPQFIFQYYREEENGRGNFPPRFSGLQFPNYSSELNVNALELDDSALYLCASSLDRDNEQFFGPGTRLTVL.

In this sample, this clonotype turned up many times. The rearrangement links TRBV18 to TRBJ1-1, with D possibly matching TRBD1 (6 bases). The CDR3 extends over 16 amino acids. The germline V and J ends were trimmed by 3 bases and 1 base, with 15 bases remaining between them. The germline V gene encodes CDR1 KGHSH and CDR2 LQKENI. As DNA, the CDR3 is TGTGCCAGCTCACCCAGAGGGGTCAGGGGGAACACTGAAGCTTTCTTT. This translates into CASSPRGVRGNTEAFF. Combining the CDR3 with reference TRBV18 and TRBJ1-1 gives the whole variable domain NAGVMQNPRHLVRRRGQEARLRCSPMKGHSHVYWYRQLPEEGLKFMVYLQKENIIDESGMPKERFSAEFPKEGPSILRIQQVVRGDSAAYFCASSPRGVRGNTEAFFGQGTRLTVV.

This clonotype was recorded at least ten times. The rearrangement links TRBV6-1 to TRBJ2-1, with 9 nucleotides matching TRBD2. Germline trimming cut 2 bases from V and 3 bases from J; bases unmatched to any gene: 5. Per the germline V gene, CDR1 is MNHNS and CDR2 is SASEGT. The CDR3 consists of 16 residues. This CDR3 is CASSEWERGVYNEQFF. The CDR3 coding sequence is TGTGCCAGCAGTGAATGGGAGCGGGGGGTCTACAATGAGCAGTTCTTC.

In this sample, this clonotype turned up many times. V is TRBV29-1 and J is TRBJ2-3; D not certain. Trimming pared 4 bases from V and 6 bases from J, leaving 8 bases between. This CDR3 is built from 11 residues. Germline V lookup: CDR1 SQVTM, CDR2 ANQGSEA. As DNA, the CDR3 is TGCAGCGTTGTGTTTGGGGATACGCAGTATTTT. Protein: CSVVFGDTQYF.

The chain carries TRBV12-3 or TRBV12-4 and TRBJ2-7; 9 positions match TRBD1. The trim removed 0 bases at V and 6 bases at J, leaving 0 bases unmatched. There are 13 residues in the CDR3. CDR3 protein: CASSLAGQGEQYF. The CDR3 DNA is TGTGCCAGCAGTTTAGCGGGACAGGGCGAGCAGTACTTC.

This clonotype was observed a single time. The chain links TRBV10-3 to TRBJ2-1; 8 bases match TRBD1. CDR1 and CDR2 from the germline V gene are ENHRY and SYGVKD. The CDR3 loop spans 14 amino acids. The junction had 9 bases not matched to a gene; V was cut back by 10 bases and J by 4 bases. In DNA form, the CDR3 reads TGTGCCAGCACCCGGGACAGGAGTTACAATGAGCAGTTCTTC. It is translated as CASTRDRSYNEQFF.